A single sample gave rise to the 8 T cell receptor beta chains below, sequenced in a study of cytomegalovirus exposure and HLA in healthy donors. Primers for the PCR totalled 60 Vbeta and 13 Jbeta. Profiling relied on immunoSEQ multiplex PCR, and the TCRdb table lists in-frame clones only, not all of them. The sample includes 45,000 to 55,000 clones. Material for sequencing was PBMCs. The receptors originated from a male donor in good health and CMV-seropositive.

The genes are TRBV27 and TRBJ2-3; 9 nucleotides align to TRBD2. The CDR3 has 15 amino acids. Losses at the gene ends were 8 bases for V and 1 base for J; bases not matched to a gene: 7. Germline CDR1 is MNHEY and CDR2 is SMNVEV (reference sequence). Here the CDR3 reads CASGLLAGGTDTQYF. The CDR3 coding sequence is TGTGCCAGCGGTCTTTTAGCGGGGGGCACAGATACGCAGTATTTT.

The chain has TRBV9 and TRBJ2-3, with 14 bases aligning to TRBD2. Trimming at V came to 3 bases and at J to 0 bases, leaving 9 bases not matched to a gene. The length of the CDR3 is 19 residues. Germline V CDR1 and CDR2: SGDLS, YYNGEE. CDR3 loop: CASSETSGGAVGSTDTQYF. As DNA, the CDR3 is TGTGCCAGCAGCGAGACTAGCGGGGGGGCTGTAGGTAGCACAGATACGCAGTATTTT.

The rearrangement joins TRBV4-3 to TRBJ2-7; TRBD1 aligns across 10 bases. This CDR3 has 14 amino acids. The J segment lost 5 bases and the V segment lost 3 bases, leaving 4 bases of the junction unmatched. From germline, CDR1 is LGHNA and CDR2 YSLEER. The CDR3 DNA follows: TGCGCCAGCAGCCAGGGACAGGGGTGGGACGAGCAGTACTTC. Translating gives CASSQGQGWDEQYF.

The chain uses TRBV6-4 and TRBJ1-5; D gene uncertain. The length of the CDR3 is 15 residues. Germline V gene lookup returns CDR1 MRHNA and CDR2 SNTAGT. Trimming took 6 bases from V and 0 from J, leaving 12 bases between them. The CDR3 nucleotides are TGTGCCAGCAGCCCAGGTCCTTATAGCAATCAGCCCCAGCATTTT. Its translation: CASSPGPYSNQPQHF.

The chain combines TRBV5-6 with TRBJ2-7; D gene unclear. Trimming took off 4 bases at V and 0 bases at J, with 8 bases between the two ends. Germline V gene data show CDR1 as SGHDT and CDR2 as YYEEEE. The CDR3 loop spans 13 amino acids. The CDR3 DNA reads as TGTGCCAGCAGCGGCCGGAGCTCCTACGAGCAGTACTTC. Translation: CASSGRSSYEQYF.

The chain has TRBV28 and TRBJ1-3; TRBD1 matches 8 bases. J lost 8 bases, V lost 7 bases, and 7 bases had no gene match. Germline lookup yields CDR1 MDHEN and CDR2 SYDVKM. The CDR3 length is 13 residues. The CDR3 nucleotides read TGTGCCAGCAACACACAGGGGGAAGACACCATATATTTT. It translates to CASNTQGEDTIYF.

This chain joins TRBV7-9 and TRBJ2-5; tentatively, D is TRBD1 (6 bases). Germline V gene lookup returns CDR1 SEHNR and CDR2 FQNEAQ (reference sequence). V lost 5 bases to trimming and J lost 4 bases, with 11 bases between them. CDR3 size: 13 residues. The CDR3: CASSRAGVETQYF. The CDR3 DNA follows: TGTGCCAGCAGCCGCGCAGGGGTAGAGACCCAGTACTTC.

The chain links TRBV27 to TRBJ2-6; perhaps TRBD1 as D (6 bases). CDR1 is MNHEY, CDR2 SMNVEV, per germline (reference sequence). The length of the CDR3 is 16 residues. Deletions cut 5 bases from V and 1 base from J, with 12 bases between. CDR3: CASSITRGSGANVLTF. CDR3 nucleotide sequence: TGTGCCAGCAGTATTACCAGGGGTTCTGGGGCCAACGTCCTGACTTTC.